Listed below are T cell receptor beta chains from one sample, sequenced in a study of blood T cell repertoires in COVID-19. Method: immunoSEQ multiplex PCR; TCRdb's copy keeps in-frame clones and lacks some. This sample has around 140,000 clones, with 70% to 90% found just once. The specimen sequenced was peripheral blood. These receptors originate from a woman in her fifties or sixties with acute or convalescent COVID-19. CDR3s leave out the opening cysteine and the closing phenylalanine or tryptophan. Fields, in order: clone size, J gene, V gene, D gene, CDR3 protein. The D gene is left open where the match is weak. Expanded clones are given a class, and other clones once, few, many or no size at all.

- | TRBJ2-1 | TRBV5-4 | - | ASSWGGGWTYNEQF
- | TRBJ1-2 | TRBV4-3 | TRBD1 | ASSQDSGRGAYGYT
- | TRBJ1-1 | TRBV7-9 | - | ASSLRGPEAF
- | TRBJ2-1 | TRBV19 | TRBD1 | ASSKIQGDSYNEQF
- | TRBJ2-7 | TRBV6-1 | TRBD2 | ASSESSGGRYSYEQY
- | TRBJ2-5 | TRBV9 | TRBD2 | ASSPTSGVETQY
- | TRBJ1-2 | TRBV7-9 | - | ASSLALGEANYGYT
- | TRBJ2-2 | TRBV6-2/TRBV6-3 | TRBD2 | ASSYSRRGGNTGELF
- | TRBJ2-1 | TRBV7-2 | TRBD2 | ASSLGLAVDNEQF
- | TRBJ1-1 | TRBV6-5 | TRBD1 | ASSPETGASPEAF
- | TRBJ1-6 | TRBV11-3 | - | ASSLRDSPLH
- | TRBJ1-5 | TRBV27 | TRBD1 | ASSLYRGEQPQH
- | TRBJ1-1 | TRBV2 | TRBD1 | ASSPFPRGLTEAF
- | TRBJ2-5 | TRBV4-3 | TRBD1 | ASSLRPDRGETQY
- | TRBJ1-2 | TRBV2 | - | ASSEFQKNYGYT
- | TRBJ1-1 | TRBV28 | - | ASSPPGTSNTEAF
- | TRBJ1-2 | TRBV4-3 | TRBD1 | ASSQDSELWTGGDGYT
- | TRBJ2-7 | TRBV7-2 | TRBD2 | ASSFTAGSTYEQY
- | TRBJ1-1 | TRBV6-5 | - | ASRRGNTEAF
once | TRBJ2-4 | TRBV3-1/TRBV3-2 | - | ASSQDCRGTKNIQY